Below are 29 T cell receptor beta chains sequenced from a single sample in a study of cytomegalovirus exposure and HLA in healthy donors. 13 Jbeta primers and 60 Vbeta primers were used for the PCR. Data came from immunoSEQ multiplex PCR; TCRdb stores just in-frame clones and leaves some out. This sample has some 150,000 clones, with approximately 76% found just once. Sequenced sample: PBMCs. These receptor sequences come from a man in his 60s in good health and CMV-seronegative.

This clone was found a few times. Distinct nucleotide sequences in the sample also encode this CDR3. The chain is built from TRBV7-3 and TRBJ1-5; D not certain. Trimming shortened V by 1 base and J by 4 bases, and 5 bases separated the two germline ends. Germline CDR1 SGHTA, CDR2 FQGTGA. This CDR3 is 13 amino acids long. CDR3 residues: CASSLSDNQPQHF. The CDR3 DNA sequence: TGTGCCAGCAGCTTAAGCGATAATCAGCCCCAGCATTTT.

This sequence joins TRBV29-1 and TRBJ2-1; D gene uncertain. The CDR3 contains 13 residues. Trimming shortened V by 6 bases and J by 5 bases, and 14 bases separated the two germline ends. The germline CDR1 and CDR2 sequences are SQVTM and ANQGSEA. The CDR3 sequence is CSVAPRQDNEQFF. DNA of the CDR3: TGCAGCGTGGCCCCACGGCAGGACAATGAGCAGTTCTTC.

This clone showed up just a few times. The chain combines TRBV30 with TRBJ2-3; 11 nucleotides align to TRBD2. CDR3 length equals 20 residues. The germline V gene encodes CDR1 GTSNPN and CDR2 SVGIG (reference sequence). Trimming cost V 0 bases and J 0 bases; bases outside gene matches: 14. CDR3: CAWSVAQEIAGGVSTDTQYF. In DNA form, the CDR3 reads TGTGCCTGGAGTGTTGCCCAGGAGATAGCGGGGGGGGTAAGCACAGATACGCAGTATTTT.

The sample holds a few counts of this clone. CDR3 coding DNA: TGTGCCAGCAGGGCGATGACCGGGGGAGGTACGCAGTATTTT. Residues: CASRAMTGGGTQYF. The chain uses TRBV2 and TRBJ2-3, with a possible D match to TRBD2 (6 bases). Germline V gene lookup returns CDR1 SNHLY and CDR2 FYNNEI. The CDR3 is made up of 14 amino acids. Trimming removed 6 bases from V and 8 bases from J, with 18 bases in between.

J is TRBJ1-3 and V is TRBV7-2; TRBD1 agrees at 8 bases. Germline V gives CDR1 SGHTA, CDR2 FQGNSA. The CDR3 loop spans 16 amino acids. Germline trimming cut 2 bases from V and 0 bases from J; bases unmatched to any gene: 3. CDR3 sequence: CASSLSGTGSGNTIYF. CDR3 DNA sequence: TGTGCCAGCAGCTTATCCGGGACAGGCTCTGGAAACACCATATATTTT.

This sequence joins TRBV5-1 and TRBJ2-7; 8 bases are a match to TRBD2. Trimming cost V 0 bases and J 2 bases; bases outside gene matches: 1. The germline V gene has CDR1 SGHRS and CDR2 YFSETQ. The CDR3 consists of 14 residues. As DNA, the CDR3 is TGCGCCAGCAGCTTGGAGCGGGGGCCCTACGAGCAGTACTTC. Residues: CASSLERGPYEQYF.

The rearrangement joins TRBV11-2 to TRBJ2-3; D is possibly TRBD2 (5 bases). This CDR3 comprises 12 residues. Germline V gene lookup returns CDR1 SGHAT and CDR2 FQNNGV. V was cut by 5 bases and J by 3 bases, with 6 bases left in between. The CDR3 DNA follows: TGTGCCAGCAGCCAGCGGACAGATACGCAGTATTTT. It specifies CASSQRTDTQYF. The variable domain in full, completed from reference TRBV11-2 and TRBJ2-3, reads EAGVAQSPRYKIIEKRQSVAFWCNPISGHATLYWYQQILGQGPKLLIQFQNNGVVDDSQLPKDRFSAERLKGVDSTLKIQPAKLEDSAVYLCASSQRTDTQYFGPGTRLTVL.

The rearrangement links TRBV27 to TRBJ1-1; no clear D. V was pared by 6 bases and J by 0 bases, with 8 bases between. Germline lookup yields CDR1 MNHEY and CDR2 SMNVEV (reference sequence). The CDR3 spans 13 residues. The CDR3 sequence is CASSPVLNTEAFF. The CDR3, as DNA: TGTGCCAGCAGCCCAGTACTGAACACTGAAGCTTTCTTT.

This clone was counted between two and nine times. This rearrangement joins TRBV5-1 to TRBJ1-5; 7 nucleotides agree with TRBD1. Germline CDR1 reads SGHRS; CDR2 reads YFSETQ. Unmatched junction bases numbered 7, after V lost 0 bases and J lost 1 base. This CDR3 comprises 17 residues. The CDR3 DNA follows: TGCGCCAGCAGCTTGGACCCTACAGGGGCAAGCAATCAGCCCCAGCATTTT. Its translation: CASSLDPTGASNQPQHF.

DNA of the CDR3: TGTGCCAGCATGGGGGGGCGATCTGACTATGGCTACACCTTC. Its protein is CASMGGRSDYGYTF. V and J are TRBV6-1 and TRBJ1-2; perhaps TRBD1 as D (6 bases). Germline V gene sequence: CDR1 MNHNS, CDR2 SASEGT. Trimming took 7 bases from V and 3 from J, leaving 15 bases between them. The CDR3 runs to 14 residues.

The chain couples TRBV6-1 to TRBJ2-7; TRBD1 agrees at 11 bases. Germline V lookup: CDR1 MNHNS, CDR2 SASEGT. The ends lost 5 bases at V and 6 bases at J; junction bases unmatched: 9. There are 15 residues in the CDR3. This CDR3 is CASSQTGQGAGEQYF. Here the CDR3 DNA reads TGTGCCAGCAGTCAAACTGGACAGGGGGCGGGCGAGCAGTACTTC.

J is TRBJ2-3 and V is TRBV2; possibly TRBD2 for D (7 bases). The CDR3 totals 14 residues. V lost 7 bases to trimming and J lost 2 bases, with 13 bases between them. Looked up from germline, CDR1 is SNHLY and CDR2 is FYNNEI. The CDR3 bases are TGTGCCAGCAATAGGGGGGGAGACACAGATACGCAGTATTTT. It is translated as CASNRGGDTDTQYF.

The chain joins TRBV5-1 to TRBJ2-5, with 8 bases lining up with TRBD2. Germline V lookup: CDR1 SGHRS, CDR2 YFSETQ. This CDR3 spans 14 amino acids. The trim removed 3 bases at V and 1 base at J, leaving 2 bases unmatched. CDR3 nucleotide sequence: TGCGCCAGCAGCTATACTAGCGGCCAAGAGACCCAGTACTTC. This encodes CASSYTSGQETQYF.

The chain is built from TRBV15 and TRBJ2-7; 10 bases are shared with TRBD2. Germline assignment: CDR1 LNHNV and CDR2 YYDKDF (reference sequence). The ends lost 11 bases at V and 2 bases at J; junction bases unmatched: 9. This CDR3 is 14 amino acids long. The CDR3 protein is CASRTSGSTYEQYF. The CDR3 DNA reads as TGTGCCTCCCGGACTAGCGGATCGACCTACGAGCAGTACTTC.

J is TRBJ1-3 and V is TRBV25-1, with D possibly TRBD1 on 6 matching bases. Germline-derived CDR1 and CDR2 are MGHDK and SYGVNS. V gave up 5 bases and J gave up 4 bases, with 12 bases separating them. The CDR3 is made up of 14 amino acids. In DNA, the CDR3 is TGTGCCAGCAGTCCTCCAGGGGCCGGAAACACCATATATTTT. Protein sequence: CASSPPGAGNTIYF. Full variable domain (remainder filled in from reference TRBV25-1 and TRBJ1-3): EADIYQTPRYLVIGTGKKITLECSQTMGHDKMYWYQQDPGMELHLIHYSYGVNSTEKGDLSSESTVSRIRTEHFPLTLESARPSHTSQYLCASSPPGAGNTIYFGEGSWLTVV.

This chain uses TRBV25-1 with TRBJ2-5; tentatively, D is TRBD1 (5 bases). The germline V and J ends were trimmed by 10 bases and 5 bases, with 17 bases remaining between them. There are 13 residues in the CDR3. CDR1 and CDR2 from the germline V gene are MGHDK and SYGVNS. CDR3 residues: CATQAAGLETQYF. The CDR3, as DNA: TGTGCCACCCAGGCAGCAGGGTTGGAGACCCAGTACTTC.

With respect to this clone: One end of the junction varies from germline; a read error may be responsible. The chain uses TRBV6-6 and TRBJ1-6; D is unclear. This CDR3 has 11 amino acids. Germline loops: CDR1 MNHNY, CDR2 SVGAGI (reference sequence). CDR3 region: CASINYSTLHF. CDR3 nucleotide sequence: TGTGCCAGCATCAACTATTCAACCCTCCACTTT.

Worth noting for this clone: A junction boundary mismatches the germline segment, possibly from a read error. This CDR3 is also generated by other DNA sequences in the sample. The CDR3, as DNA: TGCGCCAGCAGCTTAGAGAGCGGCGGCTATGGCTACACCTTC. Encoded protein: CASSLESGGYGYTF. The rearrangement uses TRBV7-2 and TRBJ1-2; D is undetermined. CDR1 and CDR2 from the germline V gene are SGHTA and FQGNSA. The CDR3 contains 14 residues.

This sequence joins TRBV7-3 and TRBJ2-3; D is possibly TRBD1 (6 bases). Trimming took off 5 bases at V and 2 bases at J, with 11 bases between the two ends. Germline-derived CDR1 and CDR2 are SGHTA and FQGTGA. The CDR3 consists of 14 residues. CDR3 region: CASSLGQSTDTQYF. As DNA, the CDR3 is TGTGCCAGCAGCCTCGGACAGTCCACAGATACGCAGTATTTT. Variable domain in full (rest from reference TRBV7-3 and TRBJ2-3): GAGVSQTPSNKVTEKGKYVELRCDPISGHTALYWYRQSLGQGPEFLIYFQGTGAADDSGLPNDRFFAVRPEGSVSTLKIQRTERGDSAVYLCASSLGQSTDTQYFGPGTRLTVL.

The chain is built from TRBV7-8 and TRBJ2-5, with TRBD2 matching 11 bases. The CDR3 spans 18 residues. CDR1 and CDR2 (germline): SGHVS, FQNEAQ. V lost 1 base to trimming and J lost 2 bases; unmatched junction nucleotides: 9. This CDR3 is CASSLGFIAGGWQETQYF. CDR3 coding DNA: TGTGCCAGCAGCTTAGGGTTTATAGCGGGGGGGTGGCAAGAGACCCAGTACTTC.

The table lists this clone with a few counts. The rearrangement joins TRBV6-6 to TRBJ2-5, with a weak D call TRBD2 (5 bases). V was cut by 8 bases and J by 2 bases, with 12 bases left in between. The CDR3 is 13 amino acids. CDR1 and CDR2 (germline): MNHNY, SVGAGI (reference sequence). DNA of the CDR3: TGTGCCAGCCGACCCCGGGGACAAGAGACCCAGTACTTC. Its translation is CASRPRGQETQYF.

J is TRBJ2-3 and V is TRBV18; weak D call: TRBD1 (6 bases). CDR3 length equals 15 residues. With 2 bases removed from V and 3 bases from J, the gap between germline ends came to 12 bases. Germline V gene sequence: CDR1 KGHSH, CDR2 LQKENI. CDR3 sequence (DNA): TGTGCCAGCTCACCAACAGGACAGATGACAGATACGCAGTATTTT. Its protein product is CASSPTGQMTDTQYF.

The chain joins TRBV18 to TRBJ2-7, with 7 bases lining up with TRBD1. V lost 3 bases to trimming and J lost 5 bases; unmatched junction nucleotides: 13. The CDR3 spans 16 residues. The germline gives CDR1 KGHSH, CDR2 LQKENI. This chain's CDR3 is CASSPSGTAHMNEQYF. As DNA, the CDR3 is TGTGCCAGCTCACCCAGTGGGACAGCGCATATGAACGAGCAGTACTTC.

This sequence joins TRBV2 and TRBJ2-1; 9 bases line up with TRBD1. The junction had 5 bases not matched to a gene; V was cut back by 5 bases and J by 6 bases. The germline V gene encodes CDR1 SNHLY and CDR2 FYNNEI. The CDR3 totals 14 residues. CDR3 nucleotide sequence: TGTGCCAGCAGTCCCGGGACAGGGATCAATGAGCAGTTCTTC. Translation: CASSPGTGINEQFF.

The chain combines TRBV27 with TRBJ1-2, with D uncertain. The CDR3 has 15 amino acids. Germline-derived CDR1 and CDR2 are MNHEY and SMNVEV (reference sequence). V lost 4 bases and J lost 4, with 16 bases in between. The CDR3 sequence: CASSSHSSLGYGYTF. For the CDR3, the DNA is TGTGCCAGCAGTTCACACAGTAGTTTGGGCTATGGCTACACCTTC.

This clone was seen only once. CDR3 in DNA: TGCGCCAGCAGCTTGGGACTGGGGGGATCTGGGGCCAACGTCCTGACTTTC. Its translation: CASSLGLGGSGANVLTF. The chain uses TRBV5-1 and TRBJ2-6, with TRBD2 as a possible D gene (6 bases). CDR1 and CDR2 (germline): SGHRS, YFSETQ. V was trimmed by 0 bases and J by 1 base, leaving 11 bases between them. CDR3 size: 17 residues.

This chain connects TRBV30 to TRBJ2-5; tentatively, D is TRBD2 (7 bases). The CDR3 has 14 residues. V shed 1 base and J shed 5 bases, with 14 bases lying between them. In germline, CDR1 is GTSNPN, CDR2 SVGIG (reference sequence). The CDR3 is CAWSAGEGVETQYF. CDR3 DNA sequence: TGTGCCTGGAGTGCAGGGGAGGGGGTGGAGACCCAGTACTTC.

The chain employs TRBV7-2 and TRBJ2-5, with a tentative D call TRBD2 (5 bases). The CDR3 is made up of 15 amino acids. V dropped 1 base and J dropped 5 bases, with 14 bases sitting between them. The germline V gene has CDR1 SGHTA and CDR2 FQGNSA. The CDR3 spells CASSLGIGRGETQYF. In DNA, the CDR3 is TGTGCCAGCAGCTTAGGTATAGGGAGAGGTGAGACCCAGTACTTC.

This chain joins TRBV9 and TRBJ1-2; a possible D gene is TRBD1 (6 bases). The CDR3 is 15 residues long. The V and J ends lost 4 bases and 5 bases respectively, with 18 bases between them. Germline loops: CDR1 SGDLS, CDR2 YYNGEE. CDR3 sequence: CASSQTTDSGYGYTF. In DNA, the CDR3 is TGTGCCAGCAGCCAAACCACGGACAGTGGGTATGGCTACACCTTC.